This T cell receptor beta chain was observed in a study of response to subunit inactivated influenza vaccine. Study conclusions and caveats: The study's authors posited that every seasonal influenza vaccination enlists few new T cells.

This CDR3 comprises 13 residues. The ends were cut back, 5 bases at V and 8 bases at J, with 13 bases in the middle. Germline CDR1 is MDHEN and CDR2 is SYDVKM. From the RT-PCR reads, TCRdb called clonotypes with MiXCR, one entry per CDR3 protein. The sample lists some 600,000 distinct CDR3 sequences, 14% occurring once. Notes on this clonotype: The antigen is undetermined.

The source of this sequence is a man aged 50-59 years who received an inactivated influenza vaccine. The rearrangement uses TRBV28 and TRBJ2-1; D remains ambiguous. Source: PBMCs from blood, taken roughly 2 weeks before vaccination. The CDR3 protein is CASSALGRDEQFF. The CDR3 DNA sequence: TGTGCCAGCAGTGCCCTCGGCCGGGATGAGCAGTTCTTC.